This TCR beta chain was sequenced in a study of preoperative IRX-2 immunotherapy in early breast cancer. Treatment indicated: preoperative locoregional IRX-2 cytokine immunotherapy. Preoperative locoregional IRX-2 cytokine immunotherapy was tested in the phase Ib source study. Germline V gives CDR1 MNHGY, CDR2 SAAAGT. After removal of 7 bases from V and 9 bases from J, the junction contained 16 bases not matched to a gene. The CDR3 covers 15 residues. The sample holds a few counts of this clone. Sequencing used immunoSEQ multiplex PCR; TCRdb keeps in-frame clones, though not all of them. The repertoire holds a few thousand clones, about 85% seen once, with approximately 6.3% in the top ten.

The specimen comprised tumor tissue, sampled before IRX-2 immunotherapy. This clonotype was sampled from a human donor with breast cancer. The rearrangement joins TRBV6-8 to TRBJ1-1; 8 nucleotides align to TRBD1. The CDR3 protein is CASIDPWTGIGKAFF. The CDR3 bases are TGTGCCAGCATAGACCCCTGGACAGGGATTGGGAAAGCTTTCTTT.